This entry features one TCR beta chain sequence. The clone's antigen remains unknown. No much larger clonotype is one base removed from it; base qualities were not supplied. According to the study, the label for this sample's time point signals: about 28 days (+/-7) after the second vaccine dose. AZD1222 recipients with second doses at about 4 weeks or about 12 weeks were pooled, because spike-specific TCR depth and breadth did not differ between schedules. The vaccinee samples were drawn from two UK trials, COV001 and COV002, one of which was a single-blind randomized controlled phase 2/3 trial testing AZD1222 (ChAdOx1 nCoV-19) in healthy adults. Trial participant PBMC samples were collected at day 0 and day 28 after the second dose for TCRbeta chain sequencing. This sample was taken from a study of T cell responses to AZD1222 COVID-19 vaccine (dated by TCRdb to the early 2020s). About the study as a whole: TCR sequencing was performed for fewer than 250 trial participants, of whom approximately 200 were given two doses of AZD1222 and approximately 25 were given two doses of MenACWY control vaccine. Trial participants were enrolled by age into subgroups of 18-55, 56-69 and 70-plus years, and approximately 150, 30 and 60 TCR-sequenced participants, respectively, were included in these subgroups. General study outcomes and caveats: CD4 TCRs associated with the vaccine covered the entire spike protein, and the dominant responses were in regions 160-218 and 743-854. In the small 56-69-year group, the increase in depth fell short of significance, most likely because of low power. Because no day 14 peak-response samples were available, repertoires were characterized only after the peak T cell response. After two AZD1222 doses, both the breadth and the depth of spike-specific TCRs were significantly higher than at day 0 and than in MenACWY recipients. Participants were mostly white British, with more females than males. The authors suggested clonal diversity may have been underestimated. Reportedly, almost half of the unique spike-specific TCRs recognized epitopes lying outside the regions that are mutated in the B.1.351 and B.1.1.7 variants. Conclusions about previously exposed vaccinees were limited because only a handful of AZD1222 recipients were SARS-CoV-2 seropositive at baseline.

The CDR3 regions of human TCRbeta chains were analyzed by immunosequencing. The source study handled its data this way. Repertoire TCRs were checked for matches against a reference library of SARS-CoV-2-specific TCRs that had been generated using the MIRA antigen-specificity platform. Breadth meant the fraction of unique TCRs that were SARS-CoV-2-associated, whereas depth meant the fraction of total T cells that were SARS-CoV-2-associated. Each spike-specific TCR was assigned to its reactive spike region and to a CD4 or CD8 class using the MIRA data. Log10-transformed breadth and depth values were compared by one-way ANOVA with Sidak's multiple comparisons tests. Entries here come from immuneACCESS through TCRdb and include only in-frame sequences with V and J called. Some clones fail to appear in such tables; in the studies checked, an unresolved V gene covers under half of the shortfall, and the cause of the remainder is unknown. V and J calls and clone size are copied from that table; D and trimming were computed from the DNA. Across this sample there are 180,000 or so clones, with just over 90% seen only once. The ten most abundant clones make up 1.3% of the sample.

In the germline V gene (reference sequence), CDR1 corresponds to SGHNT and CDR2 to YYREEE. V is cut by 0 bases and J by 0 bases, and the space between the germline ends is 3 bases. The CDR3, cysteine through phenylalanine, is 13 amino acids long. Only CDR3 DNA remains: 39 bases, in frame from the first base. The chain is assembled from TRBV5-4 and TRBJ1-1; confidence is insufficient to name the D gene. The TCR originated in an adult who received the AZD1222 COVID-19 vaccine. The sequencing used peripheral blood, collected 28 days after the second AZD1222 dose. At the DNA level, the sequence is TGTGCCAGCAGCTTGGTCCTGAACACTGAAGCTTTCTTT. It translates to CASSLVLNTEAFF.